The 25 T cell receptor beta chains in this list originate from one sample, sequenced in a study of blood T cell repertoires in COVID-19. Assay used: immunoSEQ multiplex PCR; TCRdb lists only in-frame clones, some missing. This sample carries 150,000 to 200,000 clones, about 83% of them seen once, and the ten largest clones take roughly 3.3%. The material sequenced was peripheral blood. These TCRs come from a young man with active or convalescent COVID-19.

The chain joins TRBV6-1 to TRBJ1-1; TRBD1 matches at 8 bases. CDR1 is MNHNS and CDR2 is SASEGT in the germline V gene. Unmatched junction bases numbered 4, after V lost 0 bases and J lost 4 bases. The CDR3 is 15 amino acids. In nucleotides, the CDR3 is TGTGCCAGCAGTGAAGCGGCAGGGGGCTTCACTGAAGCTTTCTTT. It is translated as CASSEAAGGFTEAFF.

The chain has TRBV2 and TRBJ1-2; 8 bases are shared with TRBD1. This CDR3 has 15 residues. With V trimmed by 5 bases and J by 8 bases, 13 bases remained unmatched. In germline, CDR1 is SNHLY, CDR2 FYNNEI. The CDR3 loop reads CASSTPDRGWWGYTF. The CDR3 DNA reads TGTGCCAGCAGTACCCCCGACAGGGGATGGTGGGGCTACACCTTC. The full variable domain, in which reference TRBV2 and TRBJ1-2 provide the parts outside the CDR3, is EPEVTQTPSHQVTQMGQEVILRCVPISNHLYFYWYRQILGQKVEFLVSFYNNEISEKSEIFDDQFSVERPDGSNFTLKIRSTKLEDSAMYFCASSTPDRGWWGYTFGSGTRLTVV.

This chain joins TRBV21-1 and TRBJ1-6. TRBV21-1 is assigned pseudogene status. There are 17 residues in the CDR3. CDR3 residues: CASSKIGEWEDNSPLHF. CDR3 bases: TGTGCCAGCAGCAAGATCGGGGAGTGGGAGGATAATTCACCCCTCCACTTT.

This clone was counted once. The chain carries TRBV6-1 and TRBJ1-1; 7 positions agree with TRBD1. This CDR3 region has 14 residues. Per the germline V gene, CDR1 is MNHNS and CDR2 is SASEGT. V gave up 1 base and J gave up 7 bases; unmatched junction bases: 6. As DNA, the CDR3 is TGTGCCAGCAGTGAAGAGGGGGCAGCCCTTGAAGCTTTCTTT. This translates into CASSEEGAALEAFF.

V usage is TRBV4-2 and J usage is TRBJ1-2; TRBD1 agrees at 9 bases. The CDR3 is 15 amino acids. V trimming: 6 bases; J trimming: 3 bases; junction bases outside the gene matches: 8. Germline CDR1 reads LGHNA; CDR2 reads YNFKEQ. CDR3 sequence reads: CASSSQGARDYGYTF. CDR3 in DNA: TGTGCCAGCAGTTCACAGGGGGCTAGGGACTATGGCTACACCTTC.

This chain's CDR3 is CASSPGTRSGEQFF. The DNA of the CDR3 is TGTGCCAGCAGCCCCGGGACTAGATCGGGTGAGCAGTTCTTC. The J gene is TRBJ2-1, the V gene TRBV5-8; TRBD2 agrees at 8 bases. This CDR3 region has 14 residues. Trimming took 4 bases from V and 9 from J; bases not matched to a gene: 9. Germline V gene lookup returns CDR1 SGHTS and CDR2 YDEGEE.

This clone occurred once. The chain uses TRBV3-1 (or the pseudogene TRBV3-2) and TRBJ1-2; a weak D match, TRBD1 (6 bases). Trimming removed 4 bases at V and 5 bases at J, with 14 bases between. Germline CDR1 is LGHDT and CDR2 is YNNKEL (reference sequence). The CDR3 is 14 residues long. The CDR3 protein is CASSLASGAYGYTF. In DNA, the CDR3 is TGTGCCAGCAGCCTCGCGTCAGGGGCGTATGGCTACACCTTC.

The V call is TRBV18, the J call TRBJ1-1, with D possibly being TRBD1 (5 bases). CDR3 length equals 14 residues. Between the trimmed V and J ends, which lost 3 bases and 3 bases, there was a span of 11 bases. Per germline, CDR1 KGHSH and CDR2 LQKENI. CDR3 sequence reads: CASSPQGYHTEAFF. Here the CDR3 DNA reads TGTGCCAGCTCACCCCAGGGCTACCACACTGAAGCTTTCTTT.

Only a few counts were recorded for this clone. The V and J genes are TRBV7-3 and TRBJ2-7; 11 bases are a match to TRBD2. Losses at the gene ends were 5 bases for V and 7 bases for J; bases not matched to a gene: 10. This CDR3 is 15 amino acids long. From germline, CDR1 is SGHTA and CDR2 FQGTGA. The chain's CDR3 is CASSPLAGGPGEQYF. The CDR3 nucleotides read TGTGCCAGCAGCCCCTTAGCGGGAGGGCCGGGGGAGCAGTACTTC. The full variable domain, its missing parts supplied by reference TRBV7-3 and TRBJ2-7, is GAGVSQTPSNKVTEKGKYVELRCDPISGHTALYWYRQSLGQGPEFLIYFQGTGAADDSGLPNDRFFAVRPEGSVSTLKIQRTERGDSAVYLCASSPLAGGPGEQYFGPGTRLTVT.

The chain couples TRBV6-2 or TRBV6-3 to TRBJ1-1; no clear D. The CDR3 extends over 14 amino acids. The germline V gene encodes CDR1 MNHEY and CDR2 SVGEGT. V was shortened by 7 bases and J by 4 bases, with 16 bases between the two germline ends. The CDR3 region has the DNA TGTGCCAGCACCCCCCAGAGGGTGGGCACTGAAGCTTTCTTT. This sequence encodes CASTPQRVGTEAFF.

V and J are TRBV20-1 and TRBJ2-1, with 11 bases identical to TRBD2. This CDR3 region has 16 residues. CDR1 DFQATT and CDR2 SNEGSKA come from the germline V gene (reference sequence). The J segment lost 0 bases and the V segment lost 3 bases, leaving 4 bases of the junction unmatched. The CDR3 DNA reads as TGCAGTGCTAGTAGTAGCGGGAGGGTCTCCTACAATGAGCAGTTCTTC. This sequence encodes CSASSSGRVSYNEQFF.

The count of this clone is one. The chain employs TRBV14 and TRBJ1-4, with TRBD1 as a possible D gene (6 bases). CDR1 is SGHDN, CDR2 FVKESK, per germline. This CDR3 is 18 amino acids long. The V and J ends lost 0 bases and 5 bases respectively, with 19 bases between them. The chain's CDR3 is CASSQEIAVGGLNEKLFF. The CDR3 nucleotides read TGTGCCAGCAGCCAAGAGATCGCGGTAGGGGGTTTAAATGAAAAACTGTTTTTT.

The chain couples TRBV7-3 to TRBJ2-7; 8 nucleotides agree with TRBD1. V lost 5 bases to trimming and J lost 6 bases; unmatched junction nucleotides: 9. Per the germline V gene, CDR1 is SGHTA and CDR2 is FQGTGA. CDR3 size: 14 residues. The CDR3 loop reads CASSATGVATEQYF. For the CDR3, the DNA is TGTGCCAGCAGCGCGACAGGGGTGGCGACCGAGCAGTACTTC. The whole variable domain, remainder taken from reference TRBV7-3 and TRBJ2-7, is GAGVSQTPSNKVTEKGKYVELRCDPISGHTALYWYRQSLGQGPEFLIYFQGTGAADDSGLPNDRFFAVRPEGSVSTLKIQRTERGDSAVYLCASSATGVATEQYFGPGTRLTVT.

CDR3 nucleotide sequence: TGTGCCAGCAGTTTACTTCAGGGGGCCCGTGGCTACACCTTC. The encoded protein is CASSLLQGARGYTF. The chain carries TRBV28 and TRBJ1-2; 8 bases line up with TRBD1. The CDR3 runs to 14 residues. Looked up from germline, CDR1 is MDHEN and CDR2 is SYDVKM. V trimming: 2 bases; J trimming: 7 bases; junction bases outside the gene matches: 6.

This clone was detected only once. This sequence joins TRBV7-3 and TRBJ1-5, with 9 bases that match TRBD1. J was trimmed by 2 bases and V by 6 bases; bases with no gene match: 11. CDR1 is SGHTA and CDR2 is FQGTGA in the germline V gene. This CDR3 comprises 17 residues. The CDR3 region is CASSPACRDRGNQPQHF. CDR3 in DNA: TGTGCCAGCAGTCCCGCCTGCCGGGACAGGGGCAATCAGCCCCAGCATTTT. The full variable domain, in which reference TRBV7-3 and TRBJ1-5 provide the parts outside the CDR3, is GAGVSQTPSNKVTEKGKYVELRCDPISGHTALYWYRQSLGQGPEFLIYFQGTGAADDSGLPNDRFFAVRPEGSVSTLKIQRTERGDSAVYLCASSPACRDRGNQPQHFGDGTRLSIL.

The rearrangement joins TRBV29-1 to TRBJ2-5; 8 nucleotides agree with TRBD2. Germline V gives CDR1 SQVTM, CDR2 ANQGSEA. The CDR3 sequence is 14 residues long. V was clipped by 3 bases and J by 4 bases; unmatched bases: 7. CDR3 loop: CSVDGAGGGETQYF. The CDR3 DNA reads as TGCAGCGTTGATGGGGCGGGGGGCGGAGAGACCCAGTACTTC.

V is TRBV5-6 and J is TRBJ2-7, with 10 positions matching TRBD2. The CDR3 covers 15 residues. Germline V lookup: CDR1 SGHDT, CDR2 YYEEEE. Trimming took 4 bases from V and 3 from J; bases not matched to a gene: 7. The CDR3 DNA reads as TGTGCCAGCAGCCCCCGGACTAGCGGCTACTACGAGCAGTACGTC. It is translated as CASSPRTSGYYEQYV.

This chain joins TRBV29-1 and TRBJ1-2; 7 bases are a match to TRBD1. From germline, CDR1 is SQVTM and CDR2 ANQGSEA. This CDR3 region has 14 residues. CDR3 protein: CSGWGPGQEKGYTF. CDR3 DNA: TGCAGTGGTTGGGGACCCGGACAGGAGAAGGGCTACACCTTC.

Concerning this clone itself: This sample also contains other DNA sequences that code for the same CDR3. The chain employs TRBV19 and TRBJ1-1; TRBD1 agrees at 10 bases. The CDR3 totals 14 residues. J lost 4 bases, V lost 7 bases, and 6 bases had no gene match. From germline, CDR1 is LNHDA and CDR2 SQIVND (reference sequence). DNA for the CDR3: TGTGCCAGTACCCCCGGGACAGGGGCCACTGAAGCTTTCTTT. It specifies CASTPGTGATEAFF. The variable domain in full, completed from reference TRBV19 and TRBJ1-1, reads DGGITQSPKYLFRKEGQNVTLSCEQNLNHDAMYWYRQDPGQGLRLIYYSQIVNDFQKGDIAEGYSVSREKKESFPLTVTSAQKNPTAFYLCASTPGTGATEAFFGQGTRLTVV.

The chain has TRBV7-2 and TRBJ2-7, with 8 bases identical to TRBD2. Germline CDR1 and CDR2: SGHTA and FQGNSA. V gave up 5 bases and J gave up 6 bases; unmatched junction bases: 12. This CDR3 is built from 15 residues. The CDR3 spells CASSVLPGLGGEQYF. The CDR3 DNA is TGTGCCAGCAGCGTACTCCCGGGACTAGGGGGCGAGCAGTACTTC.

J is TRBJ2-6 and V is TRBV7-3, with D tentatively TRBD2 (6 bases). The V gene's germline CDR1 is SGHTA and CDR2 FQGTGA. V lost 5 bases and J 0 bases, leaving 14 bases between the germline ends. CDR3 size: 17 residues. Here the CDR3 reads CASSVRGSSSGANVLTF. CDR3 coding DNA: TGTGCCAGCAGCGTCCGGGGGAGCTCCTCTGGGGCCAACGTCCTGACTTTC.

The CDR3 here is CASSLGRSDAYGYTF. In nucleotides, the CDR3 is TGTGCCAGCAGCTTAGGCAGGTCGGATGCCTATGGCTACACCTTC. The chain has TRBV7-9 and TRBJ1-2, with no clear D. CDR1 is SEHNR and CDR2 is FQNEAQ in the germline V gene (reference sequence). The CDR3 covers 15 residues. With 1 base removed from V and 4 bases from J, the gap between germline ends came to 13 bases. The complete variable domain, with remaining parts taken from reference TRBV7-9 and TRBJ1-2, reads DTGVSQNPRHKITKRGQNVTFRCDPISEHNRLYWYRQTLGQGPEFLTYFQNEAQLEKSRLLSDRFSAERPKGSFSTLEIQRTEQGDSAMYLCASSLGRSDAYGYTFGSGTRLTVV.

The rearrangement links TRBV28 to TRBJ2-7, with 11 nucleotides matching TRBD1. Per the germline V gene, CDR1 is MDHEN and CDR2 is SYDVKM. The CDR3 runs to 15 residues. V gave up 4 bases and J gave up 1 base; unmatched junction bases: 3. In nucleotides, the CDR3 is TGTGCCAGCAGTTCCGGACAGGGGGCATCCTACGAGCAGTACGTC. Its translation: CASSSGQGASYEQYV.

The chain couples TRBV10-2 to TRBJ1-1; D is ambiguous. Trimming took off 3 bases at V and 0 bases at J, with 11 bases between the two ends. Looked up from germline, CDR1 is WSHSY and CDR2 is SAAADI. CDR3 length: 15 residues. CDR3 protein: CASSDRKRMNTEAFF. The CDR3 DNA is TGCGCCAGCAGTGATCGGAAGCGAATGAACACTGAAGCTTTCTTT.

J is TRBJ1-2 and V is TRBV7-2; tentatively, D is TRBD1 (6 bases). Trimming took 0 bases from V and 6 from J, leaving 11 bases between them. CDR3 size: 14 residues. Germline CDR1 SGHTA, CDR2 FQGNSA. CDR3 protein: CASSLAGTGNGYTF. The CDR3 DNA sequence: TGTGCCAGCAGCTTAGCGGGAACAGGGAATGGCTACACCTTC.